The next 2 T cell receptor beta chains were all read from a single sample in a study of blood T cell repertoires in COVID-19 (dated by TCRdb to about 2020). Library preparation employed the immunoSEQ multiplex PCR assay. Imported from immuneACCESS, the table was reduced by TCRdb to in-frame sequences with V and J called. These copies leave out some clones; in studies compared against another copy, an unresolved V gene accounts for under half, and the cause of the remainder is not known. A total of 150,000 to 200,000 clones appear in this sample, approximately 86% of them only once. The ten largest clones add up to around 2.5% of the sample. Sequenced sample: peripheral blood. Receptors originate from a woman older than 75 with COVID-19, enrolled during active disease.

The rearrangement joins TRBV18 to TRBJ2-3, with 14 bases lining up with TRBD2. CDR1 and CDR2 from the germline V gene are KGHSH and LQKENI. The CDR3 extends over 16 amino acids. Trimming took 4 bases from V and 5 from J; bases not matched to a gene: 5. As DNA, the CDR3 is TGTGCCAGCTCACAGACTAGCGGGAGGGTTGGAGATACGCAGTATTTT. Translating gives CASSQTSGRVGDTQYF.

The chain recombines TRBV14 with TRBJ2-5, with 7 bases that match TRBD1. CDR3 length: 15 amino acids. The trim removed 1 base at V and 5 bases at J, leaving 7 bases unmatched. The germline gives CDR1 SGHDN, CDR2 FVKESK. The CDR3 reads CASSQGDRVSETQYF. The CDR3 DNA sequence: TGTGCCAGCAGCCAAGGTGACAGGGTATCGGAGACCCAGTACTTC.